This record concerns one TCR beta chain sequence. Its cognate antigen is unknown. Resected material from corrective heart surgery provided the thymus tissue analysed. The donor group consisted of healthy Finnish infants who were having corrective surgery for congenital heart defects. Germline-derived CDR1 and CDR2 are SGHRS and YFSETQ. This CDR3 is built from 19 residues. V was cut by 4 bases and J by 5 bases, with 30 bases left in between. The data were taken from a study of human thymus T cells. Study-wide findings and caveats: Highly overlapping thymic repertoires in unrelated individuals were reported by related research. Thymic and blood repertoires showed apparently biased V and J gene usage.

Produced via immunoSEQ multiplex PCR; TCRdb's table is partial and in-frame only. The table includes 120,000 or so clones, 90% to 95% detected once. The receptor was derived from a boy in the first two years of life with a congenital heart defect but otherwise immunologically healthy. Sequencing was performed on thymus tissue. The J gene is TRBJ1-2, the V gene TRBV5-1; TRBD1 might be the D (5 bases). The CDR3 coding sequence is TGCGCCAGCAGCCCCCATGTGAAAGGGGCGGGATCCCTGCTATATGGCTACACCTTC. This codes for CASSPHVKGAGSLLYGYTF.